The rows below give T cell receptor beta chains drawn from one sample of a study of T cells in Graves' hyperthyroidism and ophthalmopathy. MiXCR, applied by TCRdb to the multiplex PCR reads, yields one record per CDR3 protein. The data hold a few hundred thousand distinct CDR3 sequences, with approximately 14% observed a single time. The specimen was blood. The receptors shown here come from a woman aged 25 to 39 with Graves' hyperthyroidism. CDR3s include the opening cysteine and the closing phenylalanine or tryptophan. D genes are given only for firm matches. Part of the rows lack a size; the others show once, few, many or a class for expanded clones.

J,size,D,V,CDR3,DNA
TRBJ1-5,few,TRBD1,TRBV20-1,CSASAPGTGGYQPQHF,TGCAGTGCTAGCGCGCCCGGGACAGGGGGCTATCAGCCCCAGCATTTT
TRBJ1-2,few,NA,TRBV19,CASSMLDVYGYTF,TGTGCCAGTAGTATGCTTGACGTGTATGGCTACACCTTC
TRBJ2-2,many,TRBD2,TRBV6-1,CASSQTSGIPGELFF,TGTGCCAGCAGTCAGACTAGCGGGATCCCCGGGGAGCTGTTTTTT
TRBJ1-4,many,NA,TRBV18,CASSARLDNEKLFF,TGTGCCAGCTCAGCTCGGTTGGATAATGAAAAACTGTTTTTT
TRBJ1-2,few,TRBD1,TRBV7-2,CASSLMTGEYGYTF,TGTGCCAGCAGCCTCATGACAGGGGAGTATGGCTACACCTTC
TRBJ2-5,NA,TRBD2,TRBV2,CASRLWTSGMETQYF,TGTGCCAGCAGACTCTGGACTAGCGGGATGGAGACCCAGTACTTC
TRBJ1-6,many,NA,TRBV5-1,CASGRGQGNSPLHF,TGCGCCAGCGGCCGGGGGCAGGGTAATTCACCCCTCCACTTT
TRBJ2-1,many,NA,TRBV20-1,CSASGRGPHNEQFF,TGCAGTGCTAGTGGCAGGGGCCCCCACAATGAGCAGTTCTTC
TRBJ2-7,few,TRBD2,TRBV15,CATSRGGTKNYEQYF,TGTGCCACCAGCAGGGGAGGGACGAAAAACTACGAGCAGTACTTC
TRBJ2-1,many,TRBD2,TRBV7-6,CASSLGSAERESYNEQFF,TGTGCCAGCAGCTTAGGGTCAGCCGAGCGGGAGTCATACAATGAGCAGTTCTTC
TRBJ2-3,few,TRBD2,TRBV5-1,CASSLVLAGVYTDTQYF,TGCGCCAGCAGCTTGGTGTTAGCGGGAGTATACACAGATACGCAGTATTTT